A selection of T cell receptor beta chains follows, all from one sample in a study of beta chain features in type 1 diabetes. Clones were read by immunoSEQ multiplex PCR, and TCRdb kept only the in-frame ones, dropping some. The profile shows approximately 360,000 clones, 10% to 15% of them singletons. Sequencing was done on a sample of naive CD4+ T cells from blood. These receptor sequences come from a woman between 18 and 29 years old with type 1 diabetes. Both conserved end residues are part of each CDR3. The D gene is left open where the match is weak. Clone size appears in some rows only: once, few, many, or a class for an expanded clone.

size	V	D	J	CDR3	DNA
NA	TRBV23-1	TRBD1	TRBJ1-2	CARPKPGQGANGYTF	TGCGCCCGCCCCAAGCCGGGACAGGGGGCCAATGGCTACACCTTC
NA	TRBV7-2	NA	TRBJ2-3	CASSLERWRSLLGTDTQYF	TGTGCCAGCAGCTTAGAAAGGTGGCGGTCCCTTCTGGGCACAGATACGCAGTATTTT
few	TRBV23-1	NA	TRBJ1-5	CASSHTGRDTPAGNQPQHF	TGCGCCAGCAGCCACACCGGCCGGGACACCCCGGCGGGCAATCAGCCCCAGCATTTT
few	TRBV28	NA	TRBJ1-5	CASRVDRYQPQHF	TGTGCCAGCAGGGTCGACAGGTATCAGCCCCAGCATTTT
NA	TRBV13	NA	TRBJ2-5	CASSLGPSTQETQYF	TGTGCCAGCAGCCTAGGACCTTCGACTCAAGAGACCCAGTACTTC
few	TRBV27	TRBD1	TRBJ1-1	CASSPRQGYTEAFF	TGTGCCAGCAGTCCGCGACAGGGTTACACTGAAGCTTTCTTT
few	TRBV2	NA	TRBJ1-5	CASSRSAGLGPQHF	TGTGCCAGCAGCCGAAGTGCAGGGCTCGGGCCCCAGCATTTT
few	TRBV15	TRBD1	TRBJ2-2	CATRRQGMGRGGELFF	TGTGCCACCCGTCGACAGGGAATGGGTCGGGGCGGGGAGCTGTTTTTT
few	TRBV27	NA	TRBJ2-7	CASSFQDGYDEQYF	TGTGCCAGCAGTTTCCAGGATGGGTACGACGAGCAGTACTTC
few	TRBV20-1	TRBD2	TRBJ2-1	CSGGAVNEQFF	TGCAGCGGGGGGGCCGTCAATGAGCAGTTCTTC
few	TRBV19	NA	TRBJ1-5	CASSMAGFRPQHF	TGTGCCAGTAGTATGGCAGGTTTTCGTCCCCAGCATTTT
NA	TRBV7-9	NA	TRBJ2-7	CASSYSGGPRDEQYF	TGTGCCAGCAGCTACAGCGGTGGGCCTAGAGACGAGCAGTACTTC
few	TRBV18	TRBD2	TRBJ2-1	CASSPRPGGDNEQFF	TGTGCCAGCTCACCCCGGCCCGGGGGGGACAATGAGCAGTTCTTC